This T cell receptor beta chain came from a study of shared clonotypes between healthy human individuals. The study separated CD4+ cells into CD45RA+ naive and CD45RA-negative memory subsets. The study's findings and limits: The authors expected sequencing depth to affect clonotype sharing among donors. On the whole, naive subsets had larger estimated richness than memory subsets had.

CDR1 is SGHRS and CDR2 is YFSETQ in the germline V gene. With V trimmed by 1 base and J by 6 bases, 10 bases remained unmatched. CDR3 length: 17 residues. With regard to this clone: Its antigen is as yet unknown.

Clones were read by immunoSEQ multiplex PCR, and TCRdb kept only the in-frame ones, dropping some. The repertoire holds roughly 2.5 million clones, with around 90% as singletons. The genes are TRBV5-1 and TRBJ1-6; TRBD1 matches at 7 bases. Sequencing was performed on naive CD4+ T cells sorted from blood. Subset of the sample: CD45RA+ positively selected. The source of this sequence is a man aged 18 to 29 in good health. The CDR3 reads CASSLSPQGQINSPLHF. The DNA for the CDR3 is TGCGCCAGCAGCTTGAGCCCCCAGGGACAGATTAATTCACCCCTCCACTTT.